Shown below are 19 T cell receptor beta chains from a single sample sequenced in a study of T cells expressing NK-cell markers. TCRdb reprocessed the 5' RACE reads, keeping one entry per CDR3 protein, no DNA. The table for this sample gives a few hundred thousand distinct CDR3 sequences. The sequenced sample consisted of blood T cells: a sorted CD56 or NKG2C T cell subset, CD4+ or CD8+ T cells, or bulk PBMC T cells (not recorded which). The receptors originated from a young man in good health.

The chain carries TRBV6-1 and TRBJ2-1; TCRdb indicates TRBD1, and absent DNA this call remains unverified. Germline CDR1 and CDR2: MNHNS and SASEGT. There are 15 residues in the CDR3. CDR3 protein: CASRRQDSSYNEQFF.

The gene calls are TRBV7-2 and TRBJ2-1; TCRdb outputs TRBD1, but without DNA this stays unchecked. CDR1 and CDR2 (germline): SGHTA, FQGNSA. The CDR3 runs to 15 residues. The CDR3 spells CASSLFIRENNEQFF.

The chain carries TRBV12-3 or TRBV12-4 and TRBJ2-5; TCRdb selects TRBD2, and the lack of DNA leaves this call unchecked. This CDR3 region has 16 residues. CDR3 region: CASSLVGLAVRETQYF.

J is TRBJ2-1 and V is TRBV5-1; TCRdb returns TRBD1, unconfirmable since there is no DNA. Germline V lookup: CDR1 SGHRS, CDR2 YFSETQ. The CDR3 sequence is 13 residues long. The CDR3 protein is CASSLEVGGEQFF.

The chain has TRBV6-1 and TRBJ2-7; TCRdb selects TRBD2, and the lack of DNA leaves this call unchecked. Germline loops: CDR1 MNHNS, CDR2 SASEGT. This CDR3 spans 17 amino acids. The CDR3 spells CASSRQGTSGRTYEQYF.

V is TRBV6-2 or TRBV6-3 and J is TRBJ2-1; the D call of TRBD2 rests on TCRdb alone, since no DNA is present to check it. Germline values: CDR1 MNHEY, CDR2 SVGEGT. The CDR3 is 14 amino acids. The CDR3 protein is CASSYVTRYNEQFF.

The chain carries TRBV28 and TRBJ2-1. CDR1 MDHEN and CDR2 SYDVKM come from the germline V gene. The length of the CDR3 is 15 residues. CDR3 amino acids: CASSLGQRSYNEQFF.

The genes are TRBV12-3 or TRBV12-4 and TRBJ2-1; TCRdb reports TRBD2, a call that lacks DNA to check it against. This CDR3 spans 19 amino acids. CDR3 loop: CASTSRGELTAGGPNEQFF.

This chain links TRBV29-1 with TRBJ2-5; TCRdb's D gene call, TRBD1, goes unchecked for lack of DNA. Germline-derived CDR1 and CDR2 are SQVTM and ANQGSEA. The CDR3 totals 15 residues. CDR3 sequence reads: CSVHLGTRYLGTQYF.

The chain joins TRBV29-1 to TRBJ2-7; lacking DNA, the TRBD1 call made by TCRdb goes unchecked. CDR1 SQVTM and CDR2 ANQGSEA come from the germline V gene. There are 13 residues in the CDR3. CDR3 in amino acids: CSVGRGAVVEQYF.

J is TRBJ2-3 and V is TRBV12-3 or TRBV12-4; TCRdb's D call, TRBD2, is unchecked because there is no DNA. The CDR3 has 15 amino acids. The CDR3 protein is CASTVSGMETDTQYF.

The CDR3 here is CASSPRASNQPQHF. J is TRBJ1-5 and V is TRBV18. The V gene's germline CDR1 is KGHSH and CDR2 LQKENI. The length of the CDR3 is 14 residues.

The V gene is TRBV30, the J gene TRBJ2-1; the TRBD1 assignment by TCRdb is unverifiable without DNA. Germline CDR1 reads GTSNPN; CDR2 reads SVGIG (reference sequence). CDR3 length equals 18 residues. CDR3: CAWSSGRIGQGSLNEQFF. The variable domain in full, with the rest retrieved from reference TRBV30 and TRBJ2-1, is SQTIHQWPATLVQPVGSPLSLECTVEGTSNPNLYWYRQAAGRGLQLLFYSVGIGQISSEVPQNLSASRPQDRQFILSSKKLLLSDSGFYLCAWSSGRIGQGSLNEQFFGPGTRLTVL.

V usage is TRBV28 and J usage is TRBJ2-2; TCRdb reports TRBD2, a call that lacks DNA to check it against. Germline assignment: CDR1 MDHEN and CDR2 SYDVKM. CDR3 length: 19 amino acids. CDR3 residues: CASSLLGGLAGGRTGELFF.

This sequence joins TRBV7-8 and TRBJ2-3; TCRdb's assignment of TRBD1 cannot be checked, as there is no DNA. Looked up from germline, CDR1 is SGHVS and CDR2 is FQNEAQ. CDR3 size: 17 residues. This CDR3 reads CASSLDPAQRTTDTQYF. The full variable domain, its missing parts supplied by reference TRBV7-8 and TRBJ2-3, is GAGVSQSPRYKVAKRGQDVALRCDPISGHVSLFWYQQALGQGPEFLTYFQNEAQLDKSGLPSDRFFAERPEGSVSTLKIQRTQQEDSAVYLCASSLDPAQRTTDTQYFGPGTRLTVL.

The CDR3 here is CASSQGPPTSEQFF. This chain uses TRBV4-1 with TRBJ2-1. Germline V gene lookup returns CDR1 MGHRA and CDR2 YSYEKL. CDR3 length: 14 residues.

The V and J genes are TRBV24-1 and TRBJ1-5. CDR1 is KGHDR and CDR2 is SFDVKD in the germline V gene. The CDR3 extends over 15 amino acids. CDR3 residues: CATSDPGRGNQPQHF.

The CDR3 here is CSAHSTSGSRYEQFF. The V gene is TRBV20-1, the J gene TRBJ2-1; TCRdb selects TRBD2, and the lack of DNA leaves this call unchecked. The CDR3 runs 15 residues. Per the germline V gene, CDR1 is DFQATT and CDR2 is SNEGSKA (reference sequence).

The chain links TRBV11-1 to TRBJ1-1; the D call from TCRdb, TRBD1, cannot be confirmed without DNA. Per the germline V gene, CDR1 is SGHAT and CDR2 is FQDESV (reference sequence). The CDR3 covers 14 residues. CDR3 sequence: CASSLYRGSAEAFF. Looking up the rest from reference TRBV11-1 and TRBJ1-1 gives the full variable domain: EAEVAQSPRYKITEKSQAVAFWCDPISGHATLYWYRQILGQGPELLVQFQDESVVDDSQLPKDRFSAERLKGVDSTLKIQPAELGDSAMYLCASSLYRGSAEAFFGQGTRLTVV.